The 25 T cell receptor beta chains in this list originate from one sample, sequenced in a study of tumor and adjacent non-tumor tissue in lung cancer listed by TCRdb under 2018. The library came from multiplex PCR. These reads were obtained on an Illumina HiSeq 2500. TCRbeta libraries were constructed through three rounds of nested PCR with primers (Table S4) according to protocols adapted from ARM-PCR. Using fastp trimming at Q25 and MiXCR clonotype assembly, TCRdb reanalyzed the public sequencing data and kept in-frame beta chains. One record per CDR3 amino acid sequence lists the most common genes and DNA. Counted in this sample were over 110,000 distinct CDR3 sequences; approximately 70% of them appeared once. The ten largest clones represent 15% to 20% of the sample. RNA was isolated from bulk unsorted tissue, and RNA quality was assessed with a NanoDrop ND-1000 and an Agilent 2100. Source material: lung tumor tissue. The receptors originated from a man in his fifties or sixties with small cell lung cancer.

This sequence joins TRBV11-1 and TRBJ2-7; 8 bases align to TRBD1. With 5 bases clipped from V and 12 bases from J, the junction kept 6 bases outside the gene matches. Per the germline V gene, CDR1 is SGHAT and CDR2 is FQDESV (reference sequence). The CDR3 length is 11 residues. The CDR3 region is CASSPDRALYF. The CDR3 region has the DNA TGTGCCAGCAGCCCGGACAGGGCCTTGTACTTC.

In this sample, this clonotype turned up once. A clone one base away is much larger, so this may be a read error. CDR3 sequence (DNA): TGTGCCAGCACAAGACTGACAGGGGACGCGGAGACCCAGTACTTC. Translated: CASTRLTGDAETQYF. The chain recombines TRBV13 with TRBJ2-5; 8 bases align to TRBD1. Germline CDR1 reads PRHDT; CDR2 reads FYEKMQ (reference sequence). The CDR3 loop spans 15 amino acids. J was trimmed by 5 bases and V by 7 bases; bases with no gene match: 12.

Comment on this clonotype: The junction does not match germline at one end; this may be a read error. V gene TRBV4-2 combines with J gene TRBJ2-1; a possible D gene is TRBD1 (5 bases). From germline, CDR1 is LGHNA and CDR2 YNFKEQ. The CDR3 has 15 amino acids. CDR3: CASIQDQGTYNDQFF. The DNA for the CDR3 is TGTGCCAGCATCCAAGATCAGGGTACCTACAATGATCAGTTCTTC.

The chain joins TRBV5-4 to TRBJ2-1; D is uncertain. Trimming left V 3 bases short and J 2 bases short, with 12 bases between. CDR1 and CDR2 (germline): SGHNT, YYREEE (reference sequence). The CDR3 spans 15 residues. The CDR3 protein is CASSSRPGPYNEQFF. CDR3 sequence (DNA): TGTGCCAGCAGCTCCCGTCCCGGGCCCTACAATGAGCAGTTCTTC.

Here the CDR3 reads CASSTARTSGIHEQYF. CDR3 coding DNA: TGTGCCAGCAGCACCGCCAGGACTAGCGGGATCCACGAGCAGTACTTC. The chain joins TRBV28 to TRBJ2-7, with 12 bases fitting TRBD2. V lost 6 bases to trimming and J lost 5 bases; unmatched junction nucleotides: 11. The length of the CDR3 is 16 residues. CDR1 MDHEN and CDR2 SYDVKM come from the germline V gene.

For this clonotype: A much larger clone lies one base from this, so it may be a read error. The CDR3 nucleotides are TGCAGCGTTGGGTTTGGGAGGGCGCAAAACATTCACTACTTC. Translated, it gives CSVGFGRAQNIHYF. The chain recombines TRBV29-1 with TRBJ2-4; 7 bases agree with TRBD2. There are 14 residues in the CDR3. Germline lookup yields CDR1 SQVTM and CDR2 ANQGSEA. Full variable domain (remainder filled in from reference TRBV29-1 and TRBJ2-4): SAVISQKPSRDICQRGTSLTIQCQVDSQVTMMFWYRQQPGQSLTLIATANQGSEATYESGFVIDKFPISRPNLTFSTLTVSNMSPEDSSIYLCSVGFGRAQNIHYFGAGTRLSVL.

This clonotype has a count of ten or more. This chain uses TRBV6-1 with TRBJ1-5; D is possibly TRBD1 (5 bases). In germline, CDR1 is MNHNS, CDR2 SASEGT. The V end was cut by 6 bases, the J end by 1 base, with 16 bases between. The CDR3 runs 16 residues. DNA for the CDR3: TGTGCCAGCAGCGAAAAACGACAGATCAGCAATCAGCCCCAGCATTTT. Protein product: CASSEKRQISNQPQHF.

To note about this clonotype: At one end the junction does not follow the germline gene, possibly because of a read error. The chain carries TRBV5-5 and TRBJ2-1, with 8 bases that match TRBD1. Germline assignment: CDR1 SGHKS and CDR2 YYEKEE (reference sequence). The CDR3 has 16 residues. The CDR3 spells CASSLGQAVTYSEQFF. The CDR3 DNA sequence: TGTGCCAGCAGCCTGGGACAGGCGGTGACGTACAGTGAGCAGTTCTTC.

As to this clonotype: A single base separates this from a much larger clone, so it may be a read error. The chain uses TRBV5-1 and TRBJ2-1, with a weak D call TRBD2 (5 bases). CDR1 SGHRS and CDR2 YFSETQ come from the germline V gene. CDR3 length: 16 residues. The CDR3 is CASGLDPGGQNNEQFF. The CDR3 nucleotides are TGCGCCAGCGGCTTGGACCCCGGAGGCCAGAACAATGAGCAGTTCTTC.

With regard to this clonotype: The junction and the germline gene differ at one end; a read error may be behind it. This chain joins TRBV6-1 and TRBJ1-5; unclear D gene. The J call is doubtful: the DNA matches TRBJ2-3 better. Germline CDR1 and CDR2: MNHNS and SASEGT. This CDR3 is 12 amino acids long. For the CDR3, the DNA is TGTGTCAGCAGACGTGTAGATCAGCCCCAGTATTTT. Translation: CVSRRVDQPQYF.

This clonotype was seen a few times. Because it lacks the conserved phenylalanine or tryptophan at the end, this CDR3 is likely a read error. This sequence joins TRBV7-9 and TRBJ2-1, with 8 bases matching TRBD2. Trimming removed 8 bases from V and 0 bases from J; junction bases left unmatched: 15. This CDR3 is 18 amino acids long. Germline V lookup: CDR1 SEHNR, CDR2 FQNEAQ (reference sequence). As DNA, the CDR3 is TGTGCCAGCGTGGGGCGCGCGGCGGGGGGTAGCTCCTACAATGAGCAGTTCTCC. The encoded protein is CASVGRAAGGSSYNEQFS.

This clonotype was observed a handful of times. The CDR3 coding sequence is TGTGCCAGCAGAGATAGGGGACTAGCGGATGCCACAGATACGCAGTATTTT. It is translated as CASRDRGLADATDTQYF. The J gene is TRBJ2-3, the V gene TRBV6-1, with 11 positions matching TRBD2. The germline CDR1 and CDR2 sequences are MNHNS and SASEGT. The ends lost 6 bases at V and 2 bases at J; junction bases unmatched: 10. This CDR3 spans 17 amino acids.

The chain links TRBV11-2 to TRBJ2-2; 7 nucleotides agree with TRBD2. CDR1 and CDR2 from the germline V gene are SGHAT and FQNNGV. V trimming: 9 bases; J trimming: 6 bases; junction bases outside the gene matches: 10. The CDR3 totals 14 residues. The CDR3 DNA reads as TGTGCCAGGAGCCAAACGGGGGGACCCGGGGAGCTGTTTTTT. Translating it yields CARSQTGGPGELFF.

The table lists this clonotype with a count of one. V is TRBV6-5 and J is TRBJ1-4, with D possibly being TRBD1 (5 bases). Trimming pared 6 bases from V and 10 bases from J, leaving 24 bases between. Germline V gene sequence: CDR1 MNHEY, CDR2 SVGAGI. The CDR3 has 16 amino acids. The CDR3 DNA reads as TGTGCCAGCAGCTATGGACACCCCTCGGGAGGTGGAAAACTGTTTTTT. Protein product: CASSYGHPSGGGKLFF.

As for this clonotype: A much larger clone differs from this one at a single base, so this may be a read error. J is TRBJ2-1 and V is TRBV29-1, with 7 bases identical to TRBD1. The CDR3 has 13 residues. Germline CDR1 SQVTM, CDR2 ANQGSEA. In DNA, the CDR3 is TGCAACGTTTCCGGGACAGACTACAATGAGCAGTTCTTC. Translated, it gives CNVSGTDYNEQFF.

Comments on this clonotype: As the CDR3 is not closed by the conserved phenylalanine or tryptophan, this likely results from a read error. The chain recombines TRBV20-1 with TRBJ2-3; D perhaps matches TRBD2 (5 bases). CDR1 and CDR2 from the germline V gene are DFQATT and SNEGSKA (reference sequence). This CDR3 is built from 16 residues. Written as DNA, the CDR3 is TGCAGTACTAGTAACGCTGGGCTCTTTGATTCAGATACGCAGTATCTT. Its protein product is CSTSNAGLFDSDTQYL.

In its sample, this clonotype was seen once. The chain employs TRBV20-1 and TRBJ2-3; weak D call: TRBD2 (6 bases). The CDR3 is 14 amino acids. The V end was cut by 7 bases, the J end by 6 bases, with 20 bases between. CDR1 is DFQATT, CDR2 SNEGSKA, per germline (reference sequence). The CDR3 bases are TGCAGTGGTACATCCTGGAGGGCCCGTGATACGCAGTATTTT. Its protein product is CSGTSWRARDTQYF.

V and J are TRBV11-2 and TRBJ2-3, with D possibly TRBD1 on 5 matching bases. The germline V and J ends were trimmed by 4 bases and 7 bases, with 15 bases remaining between them. This CDR3 region has 14 residues. Germline CDR1 and CDR2: SGHAT and FQNNGV. This CDR3 reads CASSSYQTANTQYF. The DNA for the CDR3 is TGTGCCAGCAGCTCTTATCAGACAGCCAATACGCAGTATTTT.

In its sample, this clonotype was seen many times. The rearrangement links TRBV29-1 to TRBJ1-1; 7 nucleotides match TRBD1. Germline V gene sequence: CDR1 SQVTM, CDR2 ANQGSEA. The trim removed 7 bases at V and 0 bases at J, leaving 2 bases unmatched. This CDR3 has 12 residues. The CDR3 region is CSGQGVNTEAFF. In DNA form, the CDR3 reads TGCAGCGGGCAGGGGGTGAACACTGAAGCTTTCTTT.

With respect to this clonotype: A much larger clone lies one base from this, so it may be a read error. CDR3 loop: CASRTLSRANVLTF. In nucleotides, the CDR3 is TGTGCCAGCAGGACGCTCTCTAGGGCCAACGTCCTGACTTTC. The V and J genes are TRBV12-3 or TRBV12-4 and TRBJ2-6, with D unclear. There are 14 residues in the CDR3.

About this clonotype itself: This is likely a read error, given that the CDR3 carries no conserved phenylalanine or tryptophan at its end. This chain joins TRBV5-4 and TRBJ2-1, with a tentative D call TRBD2 (6 bases). This CDR3 comprises 16 residues. Germline CDR1 reads SGHNT; CDR2 reads YYREEE (reference sequence). Trimming stripped 4 bases from V and 3 bases from J, with 17 bases between. As DNA, the CDR3 is TGTGCCAGCAGCGGGATAGCGGCGACAAACTACAATGAGCAGTTCCTC. This encodes CASSGIAATNYNEQFL.

This clonotype was observed once. With a much larger clone just one base away, this may be a read error. V gene TRBV4-1 combines with J gene TRBJ1-5; 7 bases line up with TRBD1. Germline assignment: CDR1 MGHRA and CDR2 YSYEKL. CDR3 length: 16 residues. Trimming at V came to 1 base and at J to 6 bases, leaving 9 bases not matched to a gene. The CDR3 DNA reads as TGCGCCAGCAGCCAAGGTCCCGGCCGACAGGGTCAGCCCCAGCATTTT. Translation gives CASSQGPGRQGQPQHF.

This clonotype was recorded only once. This sequence joins TRBV10-3 and TRBJ2-3, with TRBD2 matching over 8 bases. Trimming at V came to 8 bases and at J to 2 bases, leaving 12 bases not matched to a gene. CDR1 and CDR2 from the germline V gene are ENHRY and SYGVKD. This CDR3 spans 16 amino acids. The chain's CDR3 is CAISAQAGAATDTQYF. CDR3 sequence (DNA): TGTGCCATCTCAGCCCAAGCGGGAGCTGCCACAGATACGCAGTATTTT.

Of note for this clonotype: Likely a read error: the CDR3 ends without its conserved phenylalanine or tryptophan. The genes are TRBV20-1 and TRBJ2-3, with unresolved D. This CDR3 is 12 amino acids long. V lost 3 bases to trimming and J lost 0 bases, with 4 bases between them. Per the germline V gene, CDR1 is DFQATT and CDR2 is SNEGSKA (reference sequence). The CDR3 reads CSARGSTDTQYS. The CDR3 DNA is TGCAGTGCTAGGGGTAGCACAGATACGCAGTATTCT.

In DNA, the CDR3 is TGCAGCGTTGACAGGAGGACCGTGGCATCAGATACGCAGTATTTT. Protein sequence: CSVDRRTVASDTQYF. This chain joins TRBV29-1 and TRBJ2-3; perhaps TRBD2 as D (5 bases). CDR3 length: 15 residues. The germline V and J ends were trimmed by 3 bases and 4 bases, with 17 bases remaining between them. Germline V gene lookup returns CDR1 SQVTM and CDR2 ANQGSEA.